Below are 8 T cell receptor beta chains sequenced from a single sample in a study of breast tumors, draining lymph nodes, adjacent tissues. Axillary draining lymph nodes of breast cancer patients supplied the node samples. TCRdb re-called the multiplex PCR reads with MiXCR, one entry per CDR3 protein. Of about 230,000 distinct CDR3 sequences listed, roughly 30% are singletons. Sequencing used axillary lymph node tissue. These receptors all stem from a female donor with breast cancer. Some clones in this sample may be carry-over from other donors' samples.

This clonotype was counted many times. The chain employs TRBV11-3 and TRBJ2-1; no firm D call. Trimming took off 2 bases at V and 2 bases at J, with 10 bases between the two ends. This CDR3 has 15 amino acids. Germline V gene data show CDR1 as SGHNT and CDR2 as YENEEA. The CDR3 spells CASSLTSEAYNEQFF. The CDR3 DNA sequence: TGTGCCAGCAGCTTAACCAGCGAGGCCTACAATGAGCAGTTCTTC.

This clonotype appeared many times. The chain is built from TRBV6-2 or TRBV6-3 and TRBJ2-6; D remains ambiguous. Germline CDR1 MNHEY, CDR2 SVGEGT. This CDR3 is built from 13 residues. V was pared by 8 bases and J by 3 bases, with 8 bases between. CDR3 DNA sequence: TGTGCCAGCGATGACGGTGGGGCCAACGTCCTGACTTTC. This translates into CASDDGGANVLTF.

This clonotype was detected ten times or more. The CDR3 here is CASSQGSAVPSTDTQYF. The CDR3, as DNA: TGCGCCAGCAGCCAAGGGTCGGCGGTACCGTCCACAGATACGCAGTATTTT. V gene TRBV4-3 combines with J gene TRBJ2-3; D remains unclear. Deletions cut 1 base from V and 2 bases from J, with 16 bases between. In germline, CDR1 is LGHNA, CDR2 YSLEER. The CDR3 extends over 17 amino acids.

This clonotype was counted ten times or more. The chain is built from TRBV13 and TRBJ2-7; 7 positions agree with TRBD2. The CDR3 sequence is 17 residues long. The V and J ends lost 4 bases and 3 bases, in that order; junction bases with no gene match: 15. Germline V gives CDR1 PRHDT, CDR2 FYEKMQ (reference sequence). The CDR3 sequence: CASSSPSHGLEVYEQYF. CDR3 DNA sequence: TGTGCCAGCAGCTCCCCCTCCCATGGACTAGAAGTCTACGAGCAGTACTTC.

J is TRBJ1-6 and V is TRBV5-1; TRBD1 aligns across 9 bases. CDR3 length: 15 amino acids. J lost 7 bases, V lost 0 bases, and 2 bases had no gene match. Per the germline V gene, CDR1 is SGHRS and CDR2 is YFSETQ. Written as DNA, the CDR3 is TGCGCCAGCAGCTTGGCCGGACAGGGGAATTCACCCCTCCACTTT. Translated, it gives CASSLAGQGNSPLHF.

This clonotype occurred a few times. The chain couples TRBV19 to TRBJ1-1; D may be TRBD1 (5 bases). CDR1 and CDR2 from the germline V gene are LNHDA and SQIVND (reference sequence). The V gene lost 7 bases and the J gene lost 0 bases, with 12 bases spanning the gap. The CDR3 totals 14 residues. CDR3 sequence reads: CASTKGPLNTEAFF. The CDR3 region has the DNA TGTGCCAGTACAAAGGGACCTTTGAACACTGAAGCTTTCTTT.

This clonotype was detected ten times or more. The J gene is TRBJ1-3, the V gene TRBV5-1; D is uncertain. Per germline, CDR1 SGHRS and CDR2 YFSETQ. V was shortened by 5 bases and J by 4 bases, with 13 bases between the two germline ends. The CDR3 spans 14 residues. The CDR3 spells CASSGGLEGNTIYF. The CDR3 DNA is TGCGCCAGCAGTGGAGGGTTGGAAGGAAACACCATATATTTT.

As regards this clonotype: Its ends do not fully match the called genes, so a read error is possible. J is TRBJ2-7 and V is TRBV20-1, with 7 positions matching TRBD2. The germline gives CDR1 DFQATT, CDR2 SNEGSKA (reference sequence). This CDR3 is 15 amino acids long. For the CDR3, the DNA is TGCAGTGCTAGAGATCTCCTTAGCGGGTCGTACGGGCAGTACTTC. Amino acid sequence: CSARDLLSGSYGQYF.